This T cell receptor (beta chain) was identified during a study of OX40 agonist ivuxolimab in advanced cancers. Broader study findings: More expanded clones were seen, on average, in CD8+ T cells than in CD4+.

The CDR3 consists of 14 residues. V lost 4 bases and J 0 bases, leaving 8 bases between the germline ends. Looked up from germline, CDR1 is SGHRS and CDR2 is YFSETQ. Concerning this clone: Its antigen remains unidentified.

Sequenced by immunoSEQ multiplex PCR; TCRdb stores in-frame clones only, minus some. In the table there are fewer than 45,000 clones, around 80% of which are singletons. This receptor was obtained from an adult with an advanced solid tumor such as melanoma, head and neck, liver or kidney cancer. V gene TRBV5-1 combines with J gene TRBJ1-3, with no clear D. The material sequenced was CD4+ or CD8+ T cells sorted from blood, taken in a trial of the OX40 agonist ivuxolimab. CDR3 loop: CASSVQPSGNTIYF. CDR3 bases: TGCGCCAGCAGCGTACAGCCCTCTGGAAACACCATATATTTT.